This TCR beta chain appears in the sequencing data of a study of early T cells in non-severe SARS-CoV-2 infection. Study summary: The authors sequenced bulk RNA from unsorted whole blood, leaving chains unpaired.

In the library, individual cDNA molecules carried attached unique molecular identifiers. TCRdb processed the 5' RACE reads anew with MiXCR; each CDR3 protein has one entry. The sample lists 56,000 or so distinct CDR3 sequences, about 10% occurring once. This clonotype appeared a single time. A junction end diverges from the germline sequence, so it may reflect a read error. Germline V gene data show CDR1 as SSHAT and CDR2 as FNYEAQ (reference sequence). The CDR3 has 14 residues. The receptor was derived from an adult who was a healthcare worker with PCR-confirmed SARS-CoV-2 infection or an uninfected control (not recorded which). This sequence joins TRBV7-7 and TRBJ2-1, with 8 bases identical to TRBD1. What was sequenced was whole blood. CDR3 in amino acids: CASSLAPSAGGQFF. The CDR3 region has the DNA TGTGCTAGCAGCTTAGCCCCTAGCGCAGGGGGCCAGTTCTTC.